This passage covers 23 T cell receptor beta chains from one sample sequenced in a study of shared clonotypes between healthy human individuals. The repertoire was sequenced with immunoSEQ multiplex PCR; TCRdb's copy has only in-frame clones and lacks some. The repertoire holds roughly 1,500,000 clones, with around 98% as singletons. The sample comprised naive CD4+ T cells sorted from blood. The subset here: CD45RA+ positively selected. These receptors all stem from a man in his thirties or forties in good health.

The chain recombines TRBV2 with TRBJ2-1; 7 bases line up with TRBD1. The CDR3 contains 15 residues. Losses at the gene ends were 4 bases for V and 3 bases for J; bases not matched to a gene: 6. From germline, CDR1 is SNHLY and CDR2 FYNNEI. The DNA for the CDR3 is TGTGCCAGCAGTGTAGCGAGACAGGGCTACAATGAGCAGTTCTTC. It specifies CASSVARQGYNEQFF.

The chain links TRBV7-9 to TRBJ2-1, with a possible D match to TRBD2 (5 bases). V gave up 2 bases and J gave up 4 bases, with 18 bases separating them. Germline V gene lookup returns CDR1 SEHNR and CDR2 FQNEAQ (reference sequence). CDR3 size: 17 residues. CDR3 sequence reads: CASSLQQPLAWYNEQFF. CDR3 DNA: TGTGCCAGCAGCTTACAACAACCCTTAGCGTGGTACAATGAGCAGTTCTTC.

The chain couples TRBV19 to TRBJ2-7, with D perhaps matching TRBD1 or TRBD2 (5 bases each). Germline lookup yields CDR1 LNHDA and CDR2 SQIVND (reference sequence). CDR3 length: 12 residues. Trimming pared 6 bases from V and 5 bases from J, leaving 11 bases between. The CDR3 region has the DNA TGTGCCAGTAGGGCAGTGGGGGACGAGCAGTACTTC. Translation: CASRAVGDEQYF.

The chain links TRBV6-5 to TRBJ2-1, with no clear D. Germline lookup yields CDR1 MNHEY and CDR2 SVGAGI. The CDR3 has 12 residues. Trimming left V 8 bases short and J 6 bases short, with 11 bases between. CDR3 in amino acids: CASGPRSNEQFF. CDR3 coding DNA: TGTGCCAGCGGACCCAGGAGCAATGAGCAGTTCTTC.

DNA for the CDR3: TGCAGCCTGAATAGCGTTTATACGCAGTATTTT. Translating it yields CSLNSVYTQYF. The chain carries TRBV20-1 and TRBJ2-3, with D tentatively TRBD2 (5 bases). The CDR3 consists of 11 residues. Germline V lookup: CDR1 DFQATT, CDR2 SNEGSKA (reference sequence).

The chain recombines TRBV7-8 with TRBJ2-3; 11 nucleotides line up with TRBD2. J was trimmed by 1 base and V by 2 bases; bases with no gene match: 5. This CDR3 comprises 17 residues. Germline CDR1 SGHVS, CDR2 FQNEAQ. The CDR3 bases are TGTGCCAGCAGCTTACCAGGGACTAGCGGTCGCACAGATACGCAGTATTTT. This sequence encodes CASSLPGTSGRTDTQYF.

The J gene is TRBJ2-3, the V gene TRBV6-1; 8 nucleotides line up with TRBD2. Germline CDR1 is MNHNS and CDR2 is SASEGT. This CDR3 is 13 amino acids long. Germline trimming cut 4 bases from V and 9 bases from J; bases unmatched to any gene: 6. CDR3 DNA: TGTGCCAGCAGTGGGGGACTAGAGGAGACGCAGTATTTT. Its translation is CASSGGLEETQYF.

The chain links TRBV21-1 to TRBJ1-5; the table's D gene call, TRBD1, was not cross checked with the DNA. TRBV21-1 is a pseudogene. The CDR3 consists of 16 residues. As DNA, the CDR3 is TGTGCCAGCAGCAGCACAGGGGGCGAAAGCAATCAGCCCCAGCATTTT. It specifies CASSSTGGESNQPQHF.

V usage is TRBV10-2 and J usage is TRBJ2-3; D uncertain. V was trimmed by 3 bases and J by 3 bases, leaving 13 bases between them. CDR1 and CDR2 from the germline V gene are WSHSY and SAAADI. The CDR3 consists of 15 residues. The CDR3 region is CASSDWGGATDTQYF. DNA of the CDR3: TGCGCCAGCAGTGATTGGGGTGGTGCGACAGATACGCAGTATTTT.

CDR3 protein: CASSPVAAQETQYF. For the CDR3, the DNA is TGTGCCAGCTCACCAGTCGCCGCGCAAGAGACCCAGTACTTC. This sequence joins TRBV18 and TRBJ2-5, with no clear D. V lost 2 bases, J lost 2 bases, and 9 bases lay in between. The germline gives CDR1 KGHSH, CDR2 LQKENI. The CDR3 has 14 amino acids.

Only one count was recorded for this clone. This chain links TRBV30 with TRBJ1-1; unclear D gene. V lost 3 bases, J lost 2 bases, and 10 bases lay in between. From germline, CDR1 is GTSNPN and CDR2 SVGIG (reference sequence). CDR3 length: 13 residues. The CDR3 bases are TGTGCCTGGAGGCGGGCAGGAAACACTGAAGCTTTCTTT. Translating it yields CAWRRAGNTEAFF.

The chain links TRBV6-5 to TRBJ2-5; perhaps TRBD2 as D (7 bases). Germline assignment: CDR1 MNHEY and CDR2 SVGAGI. The CDR3 runs 16 residues. V lost 0 bases and J lost 4, with 15 bases in between. This CDR3 reads CASSYSTGGAGETQYF. CDR3 nucleotide sequence: TGTGCCAGCAGTTACTCGACGGGGGGCGCGGGAGAGACCCAGTACTTC.

The chain combines TRBV5-4 with TRBJ2-7; D may be TRBD2 (6 bases). Germline CDR1 and CDR2: SGHNT and YYREEE (reference sequence). V was clipped by 4 bases and J by 4 bases, with 12 bases between them. This CDR3 has 13 residues. CDR3 in amino acids: CASSAGPPYEQYF. The DNA for the CDR3 is TGTGCCAGCAGCGCGGGACCTCCGTACGAGCAGTACTTC. The variable domain in full, completed from reference TRBV5-4 and TRBJ2-7, reads ETGVTQSPTHLIKTRGQQVTLRCSSQSGHNTVSWYQQALGQGPQFIFQYYREEENGRGNFPPRFSGLQFPNYSSELNVNALELDDSALYLCASSAGPPYEQYFGPGTRLTVT.

The table lists this clone with a count of one. The chain recombines TRBV11-3 with TRBJ2-1; no clear D. Looked up from germline, CDR1 is SGHNT and CDR2 is YENEEA. The CDR3 is 15 residues long. Trimming shortened V by 5 bases and J by 0 bases, and 11 bases separated the two germline ends. The chain's CDR3 is CASSHSLSSYNEQFF. The CDR3 DNA reads TGTGCCAGCAGCCATAGCCTCAGCTCCTACAATGAGCAGTTCTTC.

This clone was observed once. The chain is built from TRBV18 and TRBJ1-2, with D possibly TRBD1 on 5 matching bases. CDR1 and CDR2 from the germline V gene are KGHSH and LQKENI. This CDR3 contains 14 residues. The V end was cut by 4 bases, the J end by 6 bases, with 15 bases between. CDR3 in amino acids: CASSQVRVVDGYTF. CDR3 nucleotide sequence: TGTGCCAGCTCACAAGTCAGGGTAGTTGATGGCTACACCTTC. The full variable domain, its missing parts supplied by reference TRBV18 and TRBJ1-2, is NAGVMQNPRHLVRRRGQEARLRCSPMKGHSHVYWYRQLPEEGLKFMVYLQKENIIDESGMPKERFSAEFPKEGPSILRIQQVVRGDSAAYFCASSQVRVVDGYTFGSGTRLTVV.

J is TRBJ1-5 and V is TRBV7-8; D call uncertain. CDR1 and CDR2 (germline): SGHVS, FQNEAQ. Between the trimmed V and J ends, which lost 5 bases and 0 bases, there was a span of 5 bases. The CDR3 is 13 amino acids. As DNA, the CDR3 is TGTGCCAGCAGCCCTGGTAGCAATCAGCCCCAGCATTTT. It yields the protein CASSPGSNQPQHF.

The J gene is TRBJ2-1, the V gene TRBV5-4, with TRBD2 identical over 8 bases. This CDR3 is 16 amino acids long. V was pared by 0 bases and J by 2 bases, with 4 bases of the junction left unmatched. Per the germline V gene, CDR1 is SGHNT and CDR2 is YYREEE (reference sequence). DNA for the CDR3: TGTGCCAGCAGCTTGGAGGTAGCGGGACCCTACAATGAGCAGTTCTTC. It is translated as CASSLEVAGPYNEQFF.

The genes are TRBV28 and TRBJ1-2; D is perhaps TRBD1 (6 bases). Trimming left V 2 bases short and J 4 bases short, with 17 bases between. This CDR3 contains 16 residues. Germline CDR1 MDHEN, CDR2 SYDVKM. The CDR3 sequence: CASSLLGTPDTYGYTF. As DNA, the CDR3 is TGTGCCAGCAGTTTACTTGGGACACCGGATACCTATGGCTACACCTTC.

The chain combines TRBV4-1 with TRBJ2-5; D unresolved. The CDR3 loop spans 17 amino acids. Germline CDR1 reads MGHRA; CDR2 reads YSYEKL. Trimming cost V 1 base and J 9 bases, with 24 bases left between them. CDR3 in DNA: TGCGCCAGCAGCCAAGGTCTGGGCGAGGTCATGTCCCGAGCCCAGTACTTC. Translation gives CASSQGLGEVMSRAQYF.

With respect to this clone: Additional DNA sequences in this sample encode the identical CDR3. The V and J genes are TRBV11-2 and TRBJ2-7; maybe TRBD1 (5 bases). Germline V gene data show CDR1 as SGHAT and CDR2 as FQNNGV. V lost 4 bases, J lost 4 bases, and 8 bases lay in between. The CDR3 totals 12 residues. CDR3 residues: CASSSQGYEQYF. CDR3 in DNA: TGTGCCAGCAGCTCCCAGGGATACGAGCAGTACTTC.

This rearrangement joins TRBV29-1 to TRBJ2-7; possibly TRBD1 for D (5 bases). The CDR3 sequence is 13 residues long. The germline V gene encodes CDR1 SQVTM and CDR2 ANQGSEA. V lost 4 bases and J 6 bases, leaving 16 bases between the germline ends. The CDR3: CSVVLSGHGEQYF. CDR3 nucleotides: TGCAGCGTTGTATTATCAGGGCACGGCGAGCAGTACTTC.

CDR3 DNA sequence: TGTGCCAGCAGCTCCGGGACACAATCCGGGGAGCTGTTTTTT. Encoded protein: CASSSGTQSGELFF. The chain recombines TRBV7-6 with TRBJ2-2; maybe TRBD1 (6 bases). With 4 bases removed from V and 6 bases from J, the gap between germline ends came to 12 bases. From germline, CDR1 is SGHVS and CDR2 FNYEAQ. The CDR3 is 14 residues long.

V is TRBV12-2 and J is TRBJ2-3; the D call of TRBD1 is as the table states it, not checked on the DNA. TRBV12-2 is a recognized pseudogene. This CDR3 has 16 amino acids. The CDR3 is CASRFSDPGGTDTQYF. The CDR3 DNA sequence: TGTGCAAGTCGCTTCTCCGATCCAGGGGGTACAGATACGCAGTATTTT.